Listed below are T cell receptor beta chains from one sample, sequenced in a study of T cell responses to AZD1222 COVID-19 vaccine. Profiling relied on immunoSEQ multiplex PCR, and the TCRdb table lists in-frame clones only, not all of them. The sample contains roughly 120,000 clones, 90% to 95% of which appear only once. The source was peripheral blood, collected on day 0 of AZD1222 vaccination. These receptor sequences come from an adult in good health. CDR3s include the opening cysteine and the closing phenylalanine or tryptophan. The D gene is left open where the match is weak. Clone size is not always given. Where it is, it says once, few, many or a class for expanded clones.

NA | TRBJ2-1 | TRBV14 | NA | CASSPRGQAYNEQFF | TGTGCCAGCAGCCCCCGGGGACAAGCCTACAATGAGCAGTTCTTC
TRBD2 | TRBJ2-5 | TRBV5-4 | NA | CASSPGTSGGQGETQYF | TGTGCCAGCAGCCCGGGGACTAGCGGAGGTCAGGGGGAGACCCAGTACTTC
TRBD2 | TRBJ2-1 | TRBV7-9 | NA | CASSLPWTREVGREQFF | TGTGCCAGCAGCTTACCTTGGACGCGGGAGGTTGGTAGAGAGCAGTTCTTC
NA | TRBJ1-1 | TRBV7-2 | NA | CASSLVSEMNTEAFF | TGTGCCAGCAGCTTAGTTTCGGAAATGAACACTGAAGCTTTCTTT
NA | TRBJ1-4 | TRBV28 | NA | CATTPGGSEKLFF | TGTGCCACAACCCCAGGAGGGTCGGAAAAACTGTTTTTT
NA | TRBJ1-4 | TRBV28 | NA | CASKGTNEKLFF | TGTGCCAGTAAAGGAACTAATGAAAAACTGTTTTTT
NA | TRBJ2-1 | TRBV21-1 | NA | CASSKEEWGERHVSYNEQFF | TGTGCCAGCAGCAAAGAGGAATGGGGTGAGCGGCACGTCAGTTACAATGAGCAGTTCTTC
TRBD2 | TRBJ2-7 | TRBV27 | NA | CASSLWAGGPYEQYF | TGTGCCAGCAGTCTCTGGGCGGGAGGGCCCTACGAGCAGTACTTC
NA | TRBJ1-2 | TRBV3-1/TRBV3-2 | once | CASSQQENLYGYTF | TGTGCCAGCAGCCAACAGGAGAACCTCTATGGCTACACCTTC
TRBD2 | TRBJ2-1 | TRBV7-8 | once | CASSWEAGDEQFF | TGTGCCAGCAGCTGGGAAGCGGGAGACGAGCAGTTCTTC
NA | TRBJ1-4 | TRBV4-1 | NA | CATQAAATNEKLFF | TGCGCCACCCAGGCAGCAGCAACTAATGAAAAACTGTTTTTT
NA | TRBJ2-1 | TRBV6-5 | NA | CASSSLQGSGEQFF | TGTGCCAGCAGTTCCCTACAGGGATCCGGAGAGCAGTTCTTC
NA | TRBJ2-2 | TRBV6-7 | NA | CASSYQNPSRERLMLNTGELFF | TGTGCCAGCAGTTATCAAAACCCCTCGAGGGAGAGACTGATGTTGAACACCGGGGAGCTGTTTTTT
TRBD2 | TRBJ2-7 | TRBV4-2 | NA | CASSLTSGPEEQYF | TGTGCCAGCAGCCTGACTAGCGGCCCTGAGGAGCAGTACTTC
NA | TRBJ1-1 | TRBV19 | NA | CASQMDLEAFF | TGTGCCAGTCAGATGGACCTTGAAGCTTTCTTT
TRBD1 | TRBJ1-5 | TRBV2 | NA | CASSGGQGPNQPQHF | TGTGCCAGCAGTGGGGGACAGGGCCCCAATCAGCCCCAGCATTTT
TRBD2 | TRBJ2-1 | TRBV18 | once | CASLIAGAGNEQFF | TGTGCCAGTTTAATAGCGGGAGCGGGGAATGAGCAGTTCTTC
NA | TRBJ1-1 | TRBV4-1 | NA | CASSHLYRKDQAFF | TGCGCCAGCAGCCATTTGTACAGAAAAGATCAAGCTTTCTTT
NA | TRBJ2-2 | TRBV7-2 | NA | CASSLYIGELFF | TGTGCCAGCAGCCTATATATCGGGGAGCTGTTTTTT
TRBD2 | TRBJ2-7 | TRBV7-9 | NA | CASSHTASGLREQYF | TGTGCCAGCAGCCATACGGCTAGCGGTTTGAGGGAGCAGTACTTC
TRBD1 | TRBJ1-5 | TRBV6-2/TRBV6-3 | NA | CASSYLSQGSNQPQHF | TGTGCCAGCAGTTACCTATCACAGGGGAGCAATCAGCCCCAGCATTTT
NA | TRBJ2-3 | TRBV5-4 | NA | CASSSAGGAITDTQYF | TGTGCCAGCAGCTCGGCGGGTGGGGCAATCACAGATACGCAGTATTTT
NA | TRBJ1-2 | TRBV19 | NA | CASWGNPGTWGSADYGYTF | TGTGCCAGTTGGGGGAATCCCGGGACTTGGGGTTCAGCGGACTATGGCTACACCTTC
NA | TRBJ2-3 | TRBV3-1/TRBV3-2 | NA | CASSARMGARLLNGTDTQYF | TGTGCCAGCAGCGCGAGGATGGGAGCGAGGTTACTAAATGGCACAGATACGCAGTATTTT
TRBD1 | TRBJ1-2 | TRBV5-1 | NA | CASSSGQPNYGYTF | TGCGCCAGCAGCTCGGGACAGCCCAACTATGGCTACACCTTC
TRBD2 | TRBJ2-7 | TRBV6-5 | NA | CASSPGTSGSYEQYF | TGTGCCAGCAGTCCCGGGACTAGCGGATCCTACGAGCAGTACTTC
TRBD1 | TRBJ2-7 | TRBV10-3 | NA | CAIRRGQGSYEQYF | TGTGCCATCAGGAGGGGACAGGGGTCTTACGAGCAGTACTTC
NA | TRBJ1-2 | TRBV2 | NA | CASSPTVYGYTF | TGTGCCAGCAGCCCGACAGTATATGGCTACACCTTC
TRBD2 | TRBJ2-3 | TRBV5-1 | once | CASRSRPASGRSTDTQYF | TGCGCCAGCAGATCCCGCCCGGCTAGCGGGAGGAGCACAGATACGCAGTATTTT
TRBD1 | TRBJ1-5 | TRBV4-3 | NA | CASSRTLGTGGYQPQHF | TGCGCCAGCAGCCGCACCCTCGGGACAGGGGGATATCAGCCCCAGCATTTT
NA | TRBJ1-1 | TRBV12-3/TRBV12-4 | NA | CASSAGPRVVAFF | TGTGCCAGCAGTGCGGGCCCGAGGGTCGTAGCTTTCTTT
NA | TRBJ2-3 | TRBV7-9 | NA | CASSFGGRSAPTDTQYF | TGTGCCAGCAGCTTTGGGGGTCGTAGCGCACCCACAGATACGCAGTATTTT
NA | TRBJ1-1 | TRBV6-4 | NA | CASSESMNTEAFF | TGTGCCAGCAGTGAGAGCATGAACACTGAAGCTTTCTTT
TRBD2 | TRBJ2-7 | TRBV18 | NA | CASSPPRTSGMSSYEQYF | TGTGCCAGCTCACCCCCTCGGACTAGCGGGATGAGCTCCTACGAGCAGTACTTC
NA | TRBJ2-1 | TRBV7-9 | NA | CASSLVGTTYNEQFF | TGTGCCAGCAGCTTAGTGGGGACCACCTACAATGAGCAGTTCTTC
NA | TRBJ2-5 | TRBV3-1/TRBV3-2 | NA | CASSQGMGTGKETQYF | TGTGCCAGCAGCCAAGGGATGGGGACGGGTAAAGAGACCCAGTACTTC
TRBD2 | TRBJ2-1 | TRBV27 | NA | CASSAPPGLAGNHEQFF | TGTGCCAGCAGTGCACCGCCGGGACTAGCGGGAAACCATGAGCAGTTCTTC
NA | TRBJ2-4 | TRBV19 | NA | CASSLQLAKNIQYF | TGTGCCAGTAGCCTCCAGTTGGCCAAAAACATTCAGTACTTC
NA | TRBJ2-1 | TRBV4-3 | NA | CASSQELDNYNEQFF | TGCGCCAGCAGCCAAGAACTGGACAACTACAATGAGCAGTTCTTC
NA | TRBJ2-3 | TRBV19 | NA | CASSIGPRGRDTQYF | TGTGCCAGTAGTATAGGTCCCCGAGGTAGGGATACGCAGTATTTT
TRBD2 | TRBJ2-1 | TRBV18 | NA | CASSPRGLAGIRAVNEQFF | TGTGCCAGCTCACCACGGGGTCTAGCGGGAATAAGAGCCGTGAATGAGCAGTTCTTC
TRBD2 | TRBJ2-3 | TRBV27 | once | CVSRTLTGTSGRGYTDTQYF | TGTGTCAGCAGAACCCTTACCGGGACTAGCGGGAGGGGGTACACAGATACGCAGTATTTT
TRBD2 | TRBJ2-2 | TRBV5-4 | once | CASSSKTSGIYTGELFF | TGTGCCAGCAGCTCCAAAACTAGCGGGATATACACCGGGGAGCTGTTTTTT
TRBD1 | TRBJ2-7 | TRBV18 | NA | CASSLTGVRSYEQYF | TGTGCCAGCTCGCTCACAGGGGTTCGGTCCTACGAGCAGTACTTC
NA | TRBJ1-2 | TRBV19 | NA | CASSIVQNYGYTF | TGTGCCAGTAGTATAGTGCAGAACTATGGCTACACCTTC
TRBD1 | TRBJ1-2 | TRBV4-1 | few | CASSQAGTGSNYGYTF | TGCGCCAGCAGCCAAGCCGGGACAGGGTCTAACTATGGCTACACCTTC
NA | TRBJ2-7 | TRBV7-9 | NA | CASSLGFHEQYF | TGTGCCAGCAGCTTGGGGTTTCACGAGCAGTACTTC
TRBD1 | TRBJ1-4 | TRBV18 | NA | CASSPDTRTGVEEKLFF | TGTGCCAGCTCACCGGACACTCGAACAGGGGTAGAAGAAAAACTGTTTTTT